The 32 T cell receptor beta chains presented below share a single source sample, sequenced in a study of CD8 T cells in Susac syndrome. With random hexamers, reverse transcription was performed on roughly 0.5 to 1 ug of RNA. From the immunoSEQ multiplex PCR reads, TCRdb called clonotypes with MiXCR, one entry per CDR3 protein. The profile shows about 140,000 distinct CDR3 sequences, 85% to 95% of them singletons. The sequenced sample was CD4+ T cells from PBMCs. These receptors were obtained from a human donor with Susac syndrome.

This clonotype has just a few counts. The rearrangement uses TRBV19 and TRBJ2-1; D perhaps matches TRBD2 (6 bases). Per the germline V gene, CDR1 is LNHDA and CDR2 is SQIVND (reference sequence). V gave up 6 bases and J gave up 0 bases, with 15 bases separating them. The CDR3 extends over 16 amino acids. The DNA for the CDR3 is TGTGCCAGTAGGAGAGCCGCGGGGTACTCCTACAATGAGCAGTTCTTC. Residues: CASRRAAGYSYNEQFF.

This chain joins TRBV29-1 and TRBJ2-5; D is unresolved. This CDR3 is 11 amino acids long. CDR1 is SQVTM and CDR2 is ANQGSEA in the germline V gene. V lost 4 bases and J lost 5, with 8 bases in between. The CDR3 sequence: CSVGLEETQYF. The CDR3 coding sequence is TGCAGCGTTGGCCTAGAGGAGACCCAGTACTTC.

The chain carries TRBV14 and TRBJ1-1; no clear D gene. The germline CDR1 and CDR2 sequences are SGHDN and FVKESK. V was trimmed by 5 bases and J by 6 bases, leaving 13 bases between them. The CDR3 has 13 amino acids. The CDR3 spells CASSARYASEAFF. CDR3 nucleotides: TGTGCCAGCAGCGCCCGGTACGCTTCTGAAGCTTTCTTT.

The CDR3 DNA is TGCAGTGCGAACAGGGGGCCGAGCTATGGCTACACCTTC. Translating it yields CSANRGPSYGYTF. The V and J genes are TRBV20-1 and TRBJ1-2; 9 nucleotides match TRBD1. Germline V gene lookup returns CDR1 DFQATT and CDR2 SNEGSKA (reference sequence). The V and J ends lost 6 bases and 4 bases, in that order; junction bases with no gene match: 6. The CDR3 loop spans 13 amino acids.

The rearrangement links TRBV4-1 to TRBJ1-1; a possible D gene is TRBD1 (6 bases). Per germline, CDR1 MGHRA and CDR2 YSYEKL. CDR3 length equals 15 residues. V was pared by 1 base and J by 4 bases, with 13 bases between. The CDR3 reads CASSQAPGVATEAFF. The DNA of the CDR3 is TGCGCCAGCAGCCAAGCCCCAGGGGTGGCCACTGAAGCTTTCTTT.

The rearrangement uses TRBV15 and TRBJ2-3; D might be TRBD2 (6 bases). V lost 5 bases, J lost 3 bases, and 12 bases lay in between. Germline V gives CDR1 LNHNV, CDR2 YYDKDF (reference sequence). CDR3 length equals 14 residues. CDR3 nucleotides: TGTGCCACCAGCCGGGGGATAGGGACAGATACGCAGTATTTT. It encodes CATSRGIGTDTQYF.

The CDR3 DNA is TGTGCCAGCAGCTTTTTGGGACAGAACACTGAAGCTTTCTTT. It is translated as CASSFLGQNTEAFF. V gene TRBV7-2 combines with J gene TRBJ1-1; TRBD1 is a possible D gene (6 bases). The CDR3 runs 14 residues. Looked up from germline, CDR1 is SGHTA and CDR2 is FQGNSA. Between the trimmed V and J ends, which lost 3 bases and 1 base, there was a span of 9 bases.

This clonotype was seen just once. The chain couples TRBV7-9 to TRBJ1-2; D might be TRBD1 (5 bases). This CDR3 has 14 amino acids. V was shortened by 0 bases and J by 2 bases, with 7 bases between the two germline ends. In germline, CDR1 is SEHNR, CDR2 FQNEAQ (reference sequence). This CDR3 is CASSLAEGNYGYTF. The CDR3 bases are TGTGCCAGCAGCTTAGCGGAGGGGAACTATGGCTACACCTTC.

This chain connects TRBV4-3 to TRBJ1-5; D perhaps matches TRBD1 (6 bases). This CDR3 comprises 15 residues. Germline V lookup: CDR1 LGHNA, CDR2 YSLEER. The V and J ends lost 2 bases and 6 bases respectively, with 14 bases between them. As DNA, the CDR3 is TGCGCCAGCAGCCAAAGTGAGGGGGGGAGTCAGCCCCAGCATTTT. Translated: CASSQSEGGSQPQHF.

The chain uses TRBV30 and TRBJ2-2, with unresolved D. Germline V gene sequence: CDR1 GTSNPN, CDR2 SVGIG (reference sequence). V dropped 0 bases and J dropped 5 bases, with 7 bases sitting between them. The CDR3 totals 13 residues. The CDR3 DNA is TGTGCCTGGAGTGTAACAGAGACCGGGGAGCTGTTTTTT. Its translation: CAWSVTETGELFF.

In DNA form, the CDR3 reads TGCGCCAGCAGCCAAGATCCTAGCGGGATCTACAATGAGCAGTTCTTC. It specifies CASSQDPSGIYNEQFF. V is TRBV4-3 and J is TRBJ2-1; 9 bases align to TRBD2. The CDR3 is 16 amino acids. Germline CDR1 reads LGHNA; CDR2 reads YSLEER. Losses at the gene ends were 0 bases for V and 3 bases for J; bases not matched to a gene: 3.

The CDR3 region has the DNA TGTGCCAGCAGTCGGATTACAGATACGCAGTATTTT. Residues: CASSRITDTQYF. The chain recombines TRBV3-1 with TRBJ2-3; the D is unclear. Trimming took off 6 bases at V and 3 bases at J, with 7 bases between the two ends. Germline V gene sequence: CDR1 LGHDT, CDR2 YNNKEL (reference sequence). There are 12 residues in the CDR3.

The rearrangement uses TRBV20-1 and TRBJ2-3, with TRBD1 matching over 10 bases. V gave up 3 bases and J gave up 3 bases; unmatched junction bases: 3. The CDR3 consists of 14 residues. Germline V gene sequence: CDR1 DFQATT, CDR2 SNEGSKA (reference sequence). CDR3 region: CSASDRGRTDTQYF. CDR3 DNA: TGCAGTGCTAGCGACAGGGGGCGGACAGATACGCAGTATTTT.

A single count supports this clonotype. The rearrangement links TRBV12-3 or TRBV12-4 to TRBJ2-2; 9 nucleotides agree with TRBD1. V shed 9 bases, J shed 7 bases, and the junction held 9 bases outside the gene matches. This CDR3 is built from 14 residues. The CDR3 loop reads CASLRDRVGGELFF. The CDR3 bases are TGTGCCAGTCTCCGGGACAGGGTCGGCGGGGAGCTGTTTTTT.

This clonotype showed up just once. V gene TRBV25-1 combines with J gene TRBJ1-2; D unclear. The CDR3 spans 12 residues. Germline loops: CDR1 MGHDK, CDR2 SYGVNS. Trimming removed 0 bases from V and 6 bases from J, with 5 bases in between. CDR3 sequence reads: CASSEYGDGYTF. In DNA, the CDR3 is TGTGCCAGCAGTGAATATGGGGATGGCTACACCTTC.

CDR3: CSVGDGTGLLNEQFF. The DNA for the CDR3 is TGCAGCGTTGGGGATGGCACCGGCCTTTTGAATGAGCAGTTCTTC. V and J are TRBV29-1 and TRBJ2-1; D call uncertain. V was shortened by 4 bases and J by 7 bases, with 20 bases between the two germline ends. CDR3 length: 15 residues. CDR1 and CDR2 from the germline V gene are SQVTM and ANQGSEA.

V usage is TRBV12-3 or TRBV12-4 and J usage is TRBJ2-5; no definite D call. The V end was cut by 5 bases, the J end by 5 bases, with 9 bases between. There are 12 residues in the CDR3. The CDR3 DNA sequence: TGTGCCAGCAGTCATCCTGGGGAGACCCAGTACTTC. The encoded protein is CASSHPGETQYF.

V gene TRBV20-1 combines with J gene TRBJ2-2; 10 bases are a match to TRBD2. V lost 0 bases and J lost 7; bases outside the gene matches: 11. CDR3 length: 17 amino acids. Germline V gene lookup returns CDR1 DFQATT and CDR2 SNEGSKA (reference sequence). The CDR3 DNA sequence: TGCAGTGCTAGAGACCAAAGGACTAGCGGCTTTGGCGGGGAGCTGTTTTTT. It yields the protein CSARDQRTSGFGGELFF.

This clonotype is a singleton in its sample. The rearrangement joins TRBV3-1 to TRBJ1-3; D ambiguous. Trimming took off 6 bases at V and 7 bases at J, with 10 bases between the two ends. There are 12 residues in the CDR3. The germline V gene encodes CDR1 LGHDT and CDR2 YNNKEL (reference sequence). The CDR3 bases are TGTGCCAGCAGTCCCTACCGGAACACCATATATTTT. Its protein product is CASSPYRNTIYF. Looking up the rest from reference TRBV3-1 and TRBJ1-3 gives the full variable domain: DTAVSQTPKYLVTQMGNDKSIKCEQNLGHDTMYWYKQDSKKFLKIMFSYNNKELIINETVPNRFSPKSPDKAHLNLHINSLELGDSAVYFCASSPYRNTIYFGEGSWLTVV.

The chain recombines TRBV5-1 with TRBJ1-5; D may be TRBD1 (5 bases). This CDR3 contains 15 residues. The germline V and J ends were trimmed by 0 bases and 3 bases, with 10 bases remaining between them. The germline V gene has CDR1 SGHRS and CDR2 YFSETQ. CDR3: CASSLGGEFNQPQHF. The CDR3 DNA is TGCGCCAGCAGCTTGGGAGGGGAATTCAATCAGCCCCAGCATTTT.

The chain employs TRBV12-5 and TRBJ2-6; possibly TRBD2 for D (7 bases). From germline, CDR1 is LGHNT and CDR2 FRNRAP. This CDR3 is 14 amino acids long. V was clipped by 5 bases and J by 12 bases, with 17 bases between them. For the CDR3, the DNA is TGTGCTAGTGGTCCCCCGGGGGGCTCTCGCGTCCTGACTTTC. Residues: CASGPPGGSRVLTF.

This sequence joins TRBV3-1 and TRBJ1-1, with D possibly being TRBD1 (6 bases). In germline, CDR1 is LGHDT, CDR2 YNNKEL (reference sequence). V lost 1 base and J 2 bases, leaving 17 bases between the germline ends. The CDR3 totals 17 residues. The CDR3 nucleotides are TGTGCCAGCAGCCAAGGGTACAGGGATGGCCTCAACACTGAAGCTTTCTTT. Translation: CASSQGYRDGLNTEAFF.

This chain connects TRBV7-2 to TRBJ2-1; 7 bases map to TRBD2. Trimming at V came to 10 bases and at J to 1 base, leaving 7 bases not matched to a gene. This CDR3 has 14 residues. CDR1 SGHTA and CDR2 FQGNSA come from the germline V gene. The DNA of the CDR3 is TGTGCCACTCAGCGGGGCGATTCCTACAATGAGCAGTTCTTC. Translated, it gives CATQRGDSYNEQFF.

The chain uses TRBV29-1 and TRBJ2-5; D not certain. CDR3 length: 13 residues. Germline loops: CDR1 SQVTM, CDR2 ANQGSEA. Trimming took off 3 bases at V and 0 bases at J, with 8 bases between the two ends. Written as DNA, the CDR3 is TGCAGCGTTGATGGTGACGACCAAGAGACCCAGTACTTC. It specifies CSVDGDDQETQYF.

The chain couples TRBV9 to TRBJ2-3, with 10 bases aligning to TRBD2. CDR3 length: 17 residues. Germline trimming cut 3 bases from V and 3 bases from J; bases unmatched to any gene: 10. The germline gives CDR1 SGDLS, CDR2 YYNGEE. The CDR3 is CASSDRSGRARTDTQYF. The CDR3 bases are TGTGCCAGCAGCGACAGGAGCGGGAGGGCCAGAACAGATACGCAGTATTTT.

This sequence joins TRBV9 and TRBJ2-3, with 10 bases fitting TRBD2. Germline loops: CDR1 SGDLS, CDR2 YYNGEE. The V gene end was trimmed by 1 base and the J gene end by 2 bases; junction bases not matched to a gene: 1. This CDR3 comprises 15 residues. The CDR3 protein is CASSVTSGATDTQYF. The CDR3 DNA reads as TGTGCCAGCAGCGTAACTAGCGGGGCCACAGATACGCAGTATTTT.

This chain connects TRBV12-3 or TRBV12-4 to TRBJ2-6, with D unresolved. This CDR3 region has 16 residues. The V and J ends lost 6 bases and 0 bases respectively, with 12 bases between them. CDR3 region: CASSTLQFSGANVLTF. The CDR3 nucleotides are TGTGCCAGCAGCACGCTTCAATTCTCTGGGGCCAACGTCCTGACTTTC.

The chain combines TRBV7-2 with TRBJ1-1; D unclear. Per germline, CDR1 SGHTA and CDR2 FQGNSA. The CDR3 extends over 13 amino acids. Trimming stripped 2 bases from V and 3 bases from J, with 7 bases between. This CDR3 is CASSLPDHTEAFF. CDR3 nucleotide sequence: TGTGCCAGCAGCTTACCCGACCACACTGAAGCTTTCTTT. Full variable domain (remainder filled in from reference TRBV7-2 and TRBJ1-1): GAGVSQSPSNKVTEKGKDVELRCDPISGHTALYWYRQSLGQGLEFLIYFQGNSAPDKSGLPSDRFSAERTGGSVSTLTIQRTQQEDSAVYLCASSLPDHTEAFFGQGTRLTVV.

The CDR3 DNA reads as TGCAGTGCTAGACTACGGGCAGGGGGCCAAGAGACCCAGTACTTC. This codes for CSARLRAGGQETQYF. V and J are TRBV20-1 and TRBJ2-5, with 7 bases lining up with TRBD1. Germline V gene data show CDR1 as DFQATT and CDR2 as SNEGSKA (reference sequence). This CDR3 is 15 amino acids long. With V trimmed by 2 bases and J by 1 base, 7 bases remained unmatched.

The genes are TRBV25-1 and TRBJ2-7; tentative D call: TRBD1 (5 bases). This CDR3 comprises 14 residues. The V gene lost 0 bases and the J gene lost 1 base, with 7 bases spanning the gap. Looked up from germline, CDR1 is MGHDK and CDR2 is SYGVNS. The CDR3 is CASSEYGASYEQYF. The CDR3 coding sequence is TGTGCCAGCAGTGAATATGGGGCTTCCTACGAGCAGTACTTC.

The V gene is TRBV11-2, the J gene TRBJ1-5; D is undetermined. Looked up from germline, CDR1 is SGHAT and CDR2 is FQNNGV. Trimming took 5 bases from V and 4 from J, leaving 9 bases between them. The CDR3 contains 13 residues. The CDR3 here is CASSRDRNQPQHF. The CDR3 DNA reads as TGTGCCAGCAGCAGAGACCGTAATCAGCCCCAGCATTTT.

The genes are TRBV20-1 and TRBJ1-2, with a possible D match to TRBD1 (5 bases). The germline CDR1 and CDR2 sequences are DFQATT and SNEGSKA (reference sequence). This CDR3 contains 13 residues. Trimming stripped 5 bases from V and 3 bases from J, with 13 bases between. The CDR3 nucleotides read TGCAGTGCTCAACCCCAGGGTGACTATGGCTACACCTTC. Its protein is CSAQPQGDYGYTF.